Below, 5 T cell receptor beta chains from the same sample are listed, as sequenced in a study of vaccination and CD4 T cells after COVID-19. Scientists ran DNA taken from cultured CD4+ T cells through the Oncomine TCR Beta short-read assay for sequencing. MiXCR, applied by TCRdb to the PCR reads, yields one record per CDR3 protein. The sample yields some 15,000 distinct CDR3 sequences, approximately 60% seen once. As for treatment: approximately nine-day PBMC culture with coronavirus spike peptide pools or control peptides (ViraFEST assay). These receptors have no identified antigens. Sequenced material: CD4+ T cells from blood, cultured in vitro. The receptors originated from a human donor who had recovered from COVID-19.

Here the CDR3 DNA reads TGTGCCAGCAGTCCTCCCAGATATGGCTACACCTTC. Amino acid sequence: CASSPPRYGYTF. The gene calls are TRBV2 and TRBJ1-2; D is ambiguous. CDR3 length: 12 residues. Trimming cost V 5 bases and J 5 bases, with 9 bases left between them. CDR1 SNHLY and CDR2 FYNNEI come from the germline V gene.

The chain is built from TRBV7-6 and TRBJ2-7; 9 bases are shared with TRBD2. This CDR3 has 15 residues. Germline CDR1 SGHVS, CDR2 FNYEAQ. V was pared by 1 base and J by 3 bases, with 4 bases of the junction left unmatched. CDR3 amino acids: CASSLGSSGIYEQYF. In nucleotides, the CDR3 is TGTGCCAGCAGCTTAGGCTCTAGCGGGATCTACGAGCAGTACTTC. Together with reference TRBV7-6 and TRBJ2-7, the CDR3 gives the full variable domain: GAGVSQSPRYKVTKRGQDVALRCDPISGHVSLYWYRQALGQGPEFLTYFNYEAQQDKSGLPNDRFSAERPEGSISTLTIQRTEQRDSAMYRCASSLGSSGIYEQYFGPGTRLTVT.

This chain links TRBV6-2 or TRBV6-3 with TRBJ2-5; 8 bases are shared with TRBD1. This CDR3 spans 16 amino acids. Trimming at V came to 5 bases and at J to 5 bases, leaving 13 bases not matched to a gene. Germline loops: CDR1 MNHEY, CDR2 SVGEGT. This chain's CDR3 is CASSKLQGANPETQYF. CDR3 DNA: TGTGCCAGCAGTAAGTTGCAGGGGGCGAACCCGGAGACCCAGTACTTC.

This chain joins TRBV6-1 and TRBJ1-1; 7 bases are shared with TRBD1. The CDR3 has 15 amino acids. The germline gives CDR1 MNHNS, CDR2 SASEGT. The junction had 15 bases not matched to a gene; V was cut back by 10 bases and J by 4 bases. The CDR3 here is CATKSLSSGGTEAFF. In nucleotides, the CDR3 is TGTGCCACCAAATCCCTATCATCAGGGGGCACTGAAGCTTTCTTT.

This chain links TRBV27 with TRBJ1-2; no clear D. This CDR3 has 13 amino acids. Germline V lookup: CDR1 MNHEY, CDR2 SMNVEV (reference sequence). V was cut by 6 bases and J by 4 bases, with 12 bases left in between. CDR3 bases: TGTGCCAGCAGCCCGCAGGCTGGCTATGGCTACACCTTC. The encoded protein is CASSPQAGYGYTF.